The rows below give T cell receptor beta chains drawn from one sample of a study of chemoradiotherapy in HPV16-positive cancers. The repertoire was sequenced with immunoSEQ multiplex PCR; TCRdb's copy has only in-frame clones and lacks some. The sample yields about 11,000 clones, roughly 70% seen once. The sample was taken from a patient who underwent chemoradiotherapy. The receptors come from a human donor with HPV-associated anogenital cancer. The CDR3 runs from the conserved cysteine through the conserved F or W. A D gene is named only where the DNA matches it firmly. Not all rows give a size; the values are once, few, many and, for expanded clones, a class.

cdr3_nt cdr3_aa j_call d_call v_call clone_size
TGTGCCAGCAGTTGGAACCGGGACAGGGGAACGTACGAGCAGTACTTC CASSWNRDRGTYEQYF TRBJ2-7 TRBD1 TRBV28 .
TGTGCCAGCAGTCCCGACCTTTCCAGCTCCTACGAGCAGTACTTC CASSPDLSSSYEQYF TRBJ2-7 . TRBV6-1 .
TGCGCCAGCAGCTTGGGGTCTCTAGGTTTAGAGACCCAGTACTTC CASSLGSLGLETQYF TRBJ2-5 . TRBV5-1 .
TGCGCCAGCAGTGAGATCGGGACTAGCACAGATACGCAGTATTTT CASSEIGTSTDTQYF TRBJ2-3 . TRBV10-2 .
TGTGCCAGCAGCACGGGACTAGCGGGAGGCTACGAGCAGTACTTC CASSTGLAGGYEQYF TRBJ2-7 TRBD2 TRBV5-4 .
TGTGCCAGCAGTACAAACAGGGGTGGGGAGCAGTACTTC CASSTNRGGEQYF TRBJ2-7 TRBD1 TRBV6-5 .
TGCAGTGCTAGCGTAGGGATTGGCTACACCTTC CSASVGIGYTF TRBJ1-2 . TRBV20-1 .
TGTGCCAGCAGTTTGTGGGCAGGGGATGGGGGAAACACCATATATTTT CASSLWAGDGGNTIYF TRBJ1-3 . TRBV28 few
TGTGCCAGCAGCCAAGTCGATTCTCTAGGCTGGACCACAGATACGCAGTATTTT CASSQVDSLGWTTDTQYF TRBJ2-3 . TRBV4-2 .
TGTGCCAGCAGTGAATCTTCTATCTGGGAGACCCAGTACTTC CASSESSIWETQYF TRBJ2-5 . TRBV6-1 once
TGTGCCAGCCGCGTTGGTGGGACAGGGTTAGGCTACACCTTC CASRVGGTGLGYTF TRBJ1-2 TRBD1 TRBV18 .
TGTGCCAGCTCACCATCCGCGACAGGGGCGCATGAGCAGTACTTC CASSPSATGAHEQYF TRBJ2-7 TRBD1 TRBV18 .
TGTGCCAGCAGATCCGGGACAGGGCAGCATCAGCCCCAGCATTTT CASRSGTGQHQPQHF TRBJ1-5 TRBD1 TRBV6-6 .
TGTGCCAGCAGCGTAGGGTGGAACAGACACGGCTCCTACAATGAGCAGTTCTTC CASSVGWNRHGSYNEQFF TRBJ2-1 . TRBV9 .